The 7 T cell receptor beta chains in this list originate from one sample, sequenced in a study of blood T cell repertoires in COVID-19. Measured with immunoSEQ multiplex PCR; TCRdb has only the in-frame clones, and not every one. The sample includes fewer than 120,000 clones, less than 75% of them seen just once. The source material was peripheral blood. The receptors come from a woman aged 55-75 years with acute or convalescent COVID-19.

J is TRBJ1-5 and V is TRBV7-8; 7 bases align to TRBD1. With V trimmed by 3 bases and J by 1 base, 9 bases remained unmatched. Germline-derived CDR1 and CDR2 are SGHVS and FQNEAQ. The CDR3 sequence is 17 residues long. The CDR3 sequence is CASSFSARQGSNQPQHF. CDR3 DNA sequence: TGTGCCAGCAGCTTCTCCGCTAGACAGGGAAGCAATCAGCCCCAGCATTTT.

CDR3 nucleotide sequence: TGTGCCAGCAGTACTCGACTGGGTAGAAGCACAGATACGCAGTATTTT. This codes for CASSTRLGRSTDTQYF. This chain joins TRBV27 and TRBJ2-3; D is unclear. The V end lost 5 bases, the J end lost 0 bases, and 15 bases lay between the germline ends. The germline CDR1 and CDR2 sequences are MNHEY and SMNVEV (reference sequence). The CDR3 runs to 16 residues.

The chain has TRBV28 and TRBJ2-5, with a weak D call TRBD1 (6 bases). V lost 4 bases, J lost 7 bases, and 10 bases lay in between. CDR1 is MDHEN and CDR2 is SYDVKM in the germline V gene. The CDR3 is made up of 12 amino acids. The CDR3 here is CASSWGPGTQYF. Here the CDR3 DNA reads TGTGCCAGCAGTTGGGGGCCCGGGACCCAGTACTTC. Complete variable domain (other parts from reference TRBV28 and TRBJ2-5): DVKVTQSSRYLVKRTGEKVFLECVQDMDHENMFWYRQDPGLGLRLIYFSYDVKMKEKGDIPEGYSVSREKKERFSLILESASTNQTSMYLCASSWGPGTQYFGPGTRLLVL.

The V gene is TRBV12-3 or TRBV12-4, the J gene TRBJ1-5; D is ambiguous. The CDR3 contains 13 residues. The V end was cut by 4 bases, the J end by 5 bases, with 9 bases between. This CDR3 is CASSYSQDQPQHF. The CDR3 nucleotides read TGTGCCAGCAGTTATTCCCAGGATCAGCCCCAGCATTTT.

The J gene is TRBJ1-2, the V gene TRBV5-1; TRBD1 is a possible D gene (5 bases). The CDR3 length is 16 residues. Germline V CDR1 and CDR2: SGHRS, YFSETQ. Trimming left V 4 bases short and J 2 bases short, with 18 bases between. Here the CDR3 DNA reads TGCGCCAGCAGCCAGAACCTGGCAGGGCGAAACTATGGCTACACCTTC. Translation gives CASSQNLAGRNYGYTF.

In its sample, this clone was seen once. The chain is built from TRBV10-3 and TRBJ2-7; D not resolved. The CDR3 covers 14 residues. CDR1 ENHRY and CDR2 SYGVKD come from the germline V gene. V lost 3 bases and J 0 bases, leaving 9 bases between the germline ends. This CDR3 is CAISEVVRSYEQYF. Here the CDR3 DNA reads TGTGCCATCAGTGAAGTAGTCCGCTCCTACGAGCAGTACTTC.

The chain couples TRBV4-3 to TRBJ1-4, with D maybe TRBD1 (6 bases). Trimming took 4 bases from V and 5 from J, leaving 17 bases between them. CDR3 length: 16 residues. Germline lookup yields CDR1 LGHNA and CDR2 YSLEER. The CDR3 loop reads CASSPRPGAGNEKLFF. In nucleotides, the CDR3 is TGCGCCAGCAGCCCCAGGCCAGGGGCCGGAAATGAAAAACTGTTTTTT.